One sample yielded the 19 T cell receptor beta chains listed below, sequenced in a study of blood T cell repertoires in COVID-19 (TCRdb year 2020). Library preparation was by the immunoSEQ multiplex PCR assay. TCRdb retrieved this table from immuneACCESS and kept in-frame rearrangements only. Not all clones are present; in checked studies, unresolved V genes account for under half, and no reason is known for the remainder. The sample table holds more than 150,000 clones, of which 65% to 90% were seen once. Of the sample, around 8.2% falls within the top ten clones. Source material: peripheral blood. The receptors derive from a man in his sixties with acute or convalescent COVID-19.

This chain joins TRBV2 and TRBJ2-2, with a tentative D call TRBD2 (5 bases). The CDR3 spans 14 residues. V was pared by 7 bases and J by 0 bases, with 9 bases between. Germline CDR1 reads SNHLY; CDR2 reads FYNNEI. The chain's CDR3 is CASMWGANTGELFF. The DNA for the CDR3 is TGTGCCAGCATGTGGGGAGCGAACACCGGGGAGCTGTTTTTT.

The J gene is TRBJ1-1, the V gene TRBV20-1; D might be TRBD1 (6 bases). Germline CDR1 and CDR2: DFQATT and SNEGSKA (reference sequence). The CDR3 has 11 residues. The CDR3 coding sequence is TGCAGCGAAGCGGGGGCTTTGGGAGCTTTCTTT. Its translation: CSEAGALGAFF.

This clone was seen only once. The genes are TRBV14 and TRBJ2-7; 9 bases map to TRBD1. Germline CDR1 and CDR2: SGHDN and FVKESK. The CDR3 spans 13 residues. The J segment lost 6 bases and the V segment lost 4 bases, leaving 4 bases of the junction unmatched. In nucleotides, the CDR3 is TGTGCCAGCAGCCTTTGGACAGGGGTCGAGCAGTACTTC. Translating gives CASSLWTGVEQYF.

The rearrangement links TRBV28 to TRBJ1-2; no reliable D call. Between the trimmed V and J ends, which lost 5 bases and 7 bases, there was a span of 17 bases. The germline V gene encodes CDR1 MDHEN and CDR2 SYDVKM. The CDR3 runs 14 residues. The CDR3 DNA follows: TGTGCCAGCAGTATCGTCCTGCCAGAGGGTGGCTACACCTTC. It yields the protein CASSIVLPEGGYTF.

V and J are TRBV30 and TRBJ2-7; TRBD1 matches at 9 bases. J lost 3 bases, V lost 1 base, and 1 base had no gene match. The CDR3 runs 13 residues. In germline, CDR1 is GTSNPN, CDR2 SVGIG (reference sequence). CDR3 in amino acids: CAWSGDRDYEQYF. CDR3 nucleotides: TGTGCCTGGAGTGGGGACAGGGACTACGAGCAGTACTTC.

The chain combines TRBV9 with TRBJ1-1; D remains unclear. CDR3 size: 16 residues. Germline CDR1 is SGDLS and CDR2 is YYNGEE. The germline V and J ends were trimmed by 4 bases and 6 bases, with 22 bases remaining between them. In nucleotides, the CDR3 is TGTGCCAGCAGCCCCACCCGTTACGCGGGTTGGCCTGAAGCTTTCTTT. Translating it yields CASSPTRYAGWPEAFF.

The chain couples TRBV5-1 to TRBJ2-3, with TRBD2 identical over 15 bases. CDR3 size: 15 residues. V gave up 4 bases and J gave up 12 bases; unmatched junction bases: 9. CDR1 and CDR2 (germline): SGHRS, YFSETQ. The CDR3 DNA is TGCGCCAGCAGCCCGGACCGGACTAGCGGGGGGGACCAGTATTTT. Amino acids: CASSPDRTSGGDQYF.

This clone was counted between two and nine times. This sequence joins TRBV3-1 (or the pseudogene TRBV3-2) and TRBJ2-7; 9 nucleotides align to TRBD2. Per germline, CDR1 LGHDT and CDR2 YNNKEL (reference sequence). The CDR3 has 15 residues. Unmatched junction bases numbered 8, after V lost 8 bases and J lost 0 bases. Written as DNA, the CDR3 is TGTGCCAGCCTCCAGCGGGAGGCTACCTCCTACGAGCAGTACTTC. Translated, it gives CASLQREATSYEQYF.

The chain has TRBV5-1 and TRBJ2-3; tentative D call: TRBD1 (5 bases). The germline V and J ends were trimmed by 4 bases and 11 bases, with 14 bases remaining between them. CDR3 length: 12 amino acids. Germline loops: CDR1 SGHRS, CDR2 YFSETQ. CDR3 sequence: CASSALGQGQYF. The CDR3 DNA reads TGCGCCAGCAGCGCCCTAGGGCAGGGGCAGTATTTT.

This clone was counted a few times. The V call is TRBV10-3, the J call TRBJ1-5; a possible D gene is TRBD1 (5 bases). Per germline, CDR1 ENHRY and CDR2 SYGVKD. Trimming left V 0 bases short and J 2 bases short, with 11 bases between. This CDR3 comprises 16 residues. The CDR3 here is CAISESGGTGNQPQHF. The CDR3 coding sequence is TGTGCCATCAGTGAGTCTGGAGGGACGGGCAATCAGCCCCAGCATTTT.

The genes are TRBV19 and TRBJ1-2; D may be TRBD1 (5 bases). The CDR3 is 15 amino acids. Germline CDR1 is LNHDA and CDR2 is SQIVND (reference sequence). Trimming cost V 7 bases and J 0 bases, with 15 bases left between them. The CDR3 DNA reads TGTGCCAGTACCTCAAAGGCAGGGCCTAACTATGGCTACACCTTC. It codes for CASTSKAGPNYGYTF.

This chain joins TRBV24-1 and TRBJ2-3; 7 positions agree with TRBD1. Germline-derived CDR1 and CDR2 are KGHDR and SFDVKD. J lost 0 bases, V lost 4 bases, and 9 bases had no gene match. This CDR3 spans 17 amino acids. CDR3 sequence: CATSDPPGTVSTDTQYF. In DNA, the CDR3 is TGTGCCACCAGTGACCCACCCGGGACAGTGAGCACAGATACGCAGTATTTT.

The CDR3 DNA reads TGCGCCAGCAGCGGGAGGACCGCGTGGGACACTGAAGCTTTCTTT. Translating gives CASSGRTAWDTEAFF. The genes are TRBV5-1 and TRBJ1-1; D uncertain. The CDR3 runs to 15 residues. Deletions cut 4 bases from V and 3 bases from J, with 16 bases between. CDR1 and CDR2 (germline): SGHRS, YFSETQ.

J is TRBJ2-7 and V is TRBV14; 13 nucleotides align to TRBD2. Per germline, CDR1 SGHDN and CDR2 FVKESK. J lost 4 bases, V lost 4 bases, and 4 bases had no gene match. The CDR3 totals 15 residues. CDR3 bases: TGTGCCAGCAGCCGGGGACTAGCGGGAACATACGAGCAGTACTTC. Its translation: CASSRGLAGTYEQYF.

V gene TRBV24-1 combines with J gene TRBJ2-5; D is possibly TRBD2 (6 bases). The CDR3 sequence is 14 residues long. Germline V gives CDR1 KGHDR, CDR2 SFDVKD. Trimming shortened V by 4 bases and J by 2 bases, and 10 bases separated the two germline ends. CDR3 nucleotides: TGTGCCACCAGTGACACGACTAGTCAAGAGACCCAGTACTTC. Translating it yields CATSDTTSQETQYF.

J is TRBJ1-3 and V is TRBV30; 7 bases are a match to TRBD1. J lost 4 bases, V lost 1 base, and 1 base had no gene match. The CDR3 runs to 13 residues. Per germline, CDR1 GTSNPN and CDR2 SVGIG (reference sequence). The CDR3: CAWSATGGNTIYF. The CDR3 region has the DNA TGTGCCTGGAGTGCGACAGGGGGAAACACCATATATTTT. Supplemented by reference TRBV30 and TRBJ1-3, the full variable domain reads SQTIHQWPATLVQPVGSPLSLECTVEGTSNPNLYWYRQAAGRGLQLLFYSVGIGQISSEVPQNLSASRPQDRQFILSSKKLLLSDSGFYLCAWSATGGNTIYFGEGSWLTVV.

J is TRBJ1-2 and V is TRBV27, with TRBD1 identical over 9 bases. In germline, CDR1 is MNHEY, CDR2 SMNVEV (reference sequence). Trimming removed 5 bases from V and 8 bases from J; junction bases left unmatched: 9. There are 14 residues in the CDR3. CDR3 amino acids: CASSPRQGGLGYTF. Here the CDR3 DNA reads TGTGCCAGCAGTCCGCGACAGGGGGGGTTGGGCTACACCTTC.

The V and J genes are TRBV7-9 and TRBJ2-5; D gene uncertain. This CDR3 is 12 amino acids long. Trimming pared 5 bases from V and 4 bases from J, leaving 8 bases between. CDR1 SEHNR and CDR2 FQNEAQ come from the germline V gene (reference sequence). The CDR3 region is CASSAGSETQYF. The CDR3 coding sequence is TGTGCCAGCAGCGCAGGCTCAGAGACCCAGTACTTC.

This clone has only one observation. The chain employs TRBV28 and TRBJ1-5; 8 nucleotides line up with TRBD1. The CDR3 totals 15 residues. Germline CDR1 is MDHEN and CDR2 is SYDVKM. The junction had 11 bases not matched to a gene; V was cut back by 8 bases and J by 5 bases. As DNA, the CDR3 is TGTGCCAGCGTGACCCCGGACAGGGAGCATCAGCCCCAGCATTTT. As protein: CASVTPDREHQPQHF.